This TCR beta chain was captured in a study of blood T cell repertoires in COVID-19. The germline V gene encodes CDR1 LGHDT and CDR2 YNNKEL (reference sequence). The CDR3 loop spans 14 amino acids. The germline V and J ends were trimmed by 4 bases and 0 bases, with 7 bases remaining between them. TCRdb keeps only in-frame clones here, not all; method: immunoSEQ multiplex PCR. The profile shows 150,000 to 200,000 clones, 84% of them singletons. Sequencing was done on a sample of PBMCs or T cells enriched from blood (not recorded which). This TCR was sampled from a woman aged 30 to 39 who had been exposed to COVID-19. V and J are TRBV3-1 (or the pseudogene TRBV3-2) and TRBJ1-5; the D is unclear. The CDR3 DNA sequence: TGTGCCAGCAGCCGACTGAATAGCAATCAGCCCCAGCATTTT. This sequence encodes CASSRLNSNQPQHF.